The 15 T cell receptor beta chains in this list originate from one sample, sequenced in a study of T cell responses to AZD1222 COVID-19 vaccine. Using immunoSEQ multiplex PCR, the repertoire was profiled, and TCRdb retains in-frame clones only, with some absent. The data show 120,000 or so clones, roughly 90% seen once. The material was peripheral blood, obtained on day 0 of AZD1222 vaccination. These TCRs come from an adult in good health.

The chain is built from TRBV30 and TRBJ2-1, with D unclear. Germline-derived CDR1 and CDR2 are GTSNPN and SVGIG (reference sequence). CDR3 length: 10 residues. The ends were cut back, 0 bases at V and 9 bases at J, with 3 bases in the middle. CDR3 sequence reads: CAWSVTEQFF. The CDR3, as DNA: TGTGCCTGGAGTGTAACTGAGCAGTTCTTC.

The chain is built from TRBV19 and TRBJ2-1; no firm D call. CDR3 size: 16 residues. V shed 1 base and J shed 4 bases, with 14 bases lying between them. The germline V gene has CDR1 LNHDA and CDR2 SQIVND (reference sequence). CDR3 loop: CASSIVAGDLYNEQFF. The DNA of the CDR3 is TGTGCCAGTAGTATAGTGGCAGGAGACCTTTACAATGAGCAGTTCTTC. Filled out from reference TRBV19 and TRBJ2-1, the complete variable domain reads DGGITQSPKYLFRKEGQNVTLSCEQNLNHDAMYWYRQDPGQGLRLIYYSQIVNDFQKGDIAEGYSVSREKKESFPLTVTSAQKNPTAFYLCASSIVAGDLYNEQFFGPGTRLTVL.

The chain combines TRBV5-1 with TRBJ2-7, with TRBD1 matching 10 bases. From germline, CDR1 is SGHRS and CDR2 YFSETQ. The CDR3 has 16 residues. V lost 4 bases and J lost 0; bases outside the gene matches: 7. CDR3 nucleotides: TGCGCCAGCAGCGGGGGAAGGACAGGGGGCTCCTACGAGCAGTACTTC. Translation gives CASSGGRTGGSYEQYF.

In its sample, this clone was seen a few times. The chain couples TRBV27 to TRBJ2-7; TRBD1 matches 8 bases. CDR1 is MNHEY and CDR2 is SMNVEV in the germline V gene (reference sequence). The CDR3 contains 16 residues. With V trimmed by 3 bases and J by 4 bases, 11 bases remained unmatched. In DNA, the CDR3 is TGTGCCAGCAGTTTGGGGATCGGGACAGGTTTTTACGAGCAGTACTTC. It translates to CASSLGIGTGFYEQYF.

The chain recombines TRBV24-1 with TRBJ1-6; 9 nucleotides line up with TRBD1. CDR1 and CDR2 (germline): KGHDR, SFDVKD. CDR3 length equals 20 residues. V trimming: 9 bases; J trimming: 5 bases; junction bases outside the gene matches: 22. CDR3 DNA sequence: TGTGCCACCGTAAACCGGGACAGGGAACGTCAGCGCGGGGATAATTCACCCCTCCACTTT. This translates into CATVNRDRERQRGDNSPLHF.

This chain links TRBV14 with TRBJ1-2; no firm D call. The V gene lost 2 bases and the J gene lost 2 bases, with 9 bases spanning the gap. The CDR3 is 14 amino acids. Germline assignment: CDR1 SGHDN and CDR2 FVKESK. The chain's CDR3 is CASSQLGGNYGYTF. The CDR3 coding sequence is TGTGCCAGCAGCCAATTGGGAGGGAACTATGGCTACACCTTC.

This clone was seen a handful of times. The chain couples TRBV3-1 (or the pseudogene TRBV3-2) to TRBJ2-3; tentatively, D is TRBD1 (5 bases). V gave up 0 bases and J gave up 0 bases, with 13 bases separating them. CDR3 length: 17 residues. Looked up from germline, CDR1 is LGHDT and CDR2 is YNNKEL (reference sequence). The CDR3 DNA reads as TGTGCCAGCAGCCAAGATATGACAGACAGTAGCACAGATACGCAGTATTTT. Residues: CASSQDMTDSSTDTQYF.

This clone was seen just once. The chain couples TRBV7-9 to TRBJ2-7; D is unresolved. V lost 6 bases, J lost 4 bases, and 7 bases lay in between. From germline, CDR1 is SEHNR and CDR2 FQNEAQ (reference sequence). The CDR3 runs to 11 residues. The CDR3 protein is CASSGSYEQYF. DNA for the CDR3: TGTGCCAGCAGTGGAAGTTACGAGCAGTACTTC. The whole variable domain, remainder taken from reference TRBV7-9 and TRBJ2-7, is DTGVSQNPRHKITKRGQNVTFRCDPISEHNRLYWYRQTLGQGPEFLTYFQNEAQLEKSRLLSDRFSAERPKGSFSTLEIQRTEQGDSAMYLCASSGSYEQYFGPGTRLTVT.

The chain has TRBV5-8 and TRBJ2-1, with unresolved D. The CDR3 is 15 amino acids. Looked up from germline, CDR1 is SGHTS and CDR2 is YDEGEE. Deletions cut 6 bases from V and 0 bases from J, with 13 bases between. CDR3 nucleotides: TGTGCCAGCACCCAGCGACGCTTCTCCTACAATGAGCAGTTCTTC. Its protein product is CASTQRRFSYNEQFF.

This chain connects TRBV9 to TRBJ2-1, with D possibly TRBD2 on 5 matching bases. The CDR3 contains 15 residues. Between the trimmed V and J ends, which lost 0 bases and 6 bases, there was a span of 13 bases. Germline CDR1 is SGDLS and CDR2 is YYNGEE. The CDR3: CASSVAPSLSNEQFF. The CDR3 nucleotides are TGTGCCAGCAGCGTAGCGCCTAGCCTAAGCAATGAGCAGTTCTTC.

This sequence joins TRBV28 and TRBJ1-2; D may be TRBD1 (6 bases). The germline V gene has CDR1 MDHEN and CDR2 SYDVKM. This CDR3 contains 13 residues. With 2 bases removed from V and 4 bases from J, the gap between germline ends came to 8 bases. CDR3 region: CASSLRGFYGYTF. Written as DNA, the CDR3 is TGTGCCAGCAGTTTAAGGGGGTTCTATGGCTACACCTTC.

This chain joins TRBV3-1 (or the pseudogene TRBV3-2) and TRBJ1-5; 10 bases line up with TRBD1. CDR1 is LGHDT, CDR2 YNNKEL, per germline (reference sequence). This CDR3 comprises 15 residues. J was trimmed by 5 bases and V by 6 bases; bases with no gene match: 7. The CDR3 DNA reads as TGTGCCAGCAGTCCCGGGACAGGGGATTATCAGCCCCAGCATTTT. It translates to CASSPGTGDYQPQHF.

The chain joins TRBV7-9 to TRBJ2-4, with D possibly being TRBD1 or TRBD2 (5 bases each). CDR1 and CDR2 (germline): SEHNR, FQNEAQ (reference sequence). The CDR3 is 14 residues long. V was shortened by 4 bases and J by 8 bases, with 15 bases between the two germline ends. The CDR3 reads CASSSRDRWDIQYF. In DNA form, the CDR3 reads TGTGCCAGCAGCTCCCGGGACCGATGGGACATTCAGTACTTC.

The rearrangement joins TRBV27 to TRBJ2-1, with 11 bases fitting TRBD1. Trimming removed 5 bases from V and 3 bases from J; junction bases left unmatched: 3. Germline V gene data show CDR1 as MNHEY and CDR2 as SMNVEV (reference sequence). This CDR3 has 15 amino acids. CDR3 nucleotides: TGTGCCAGCAGTCCGGACAGGGGGCTCTACAATGAGCAGTTCTTC. This codes for CASSPDRGLYNEQFF.

V is TRBV28 and J is TRBJ1-5; D remains ambiguous. This CDR3 region has 14 residues. The ends were cut back, 5 bases at V and 0 bases at J, with 8 bases in the middle. CDR1 and CDR2 from the germline V gene are MDHEN and SYDVKM. In DNA, the CDR3 is TGTGCCAGCAGTCCAGGTACTAGCAATCAGCCCCAGCATTTT. Translation: CASSPGTSNQPQHF. Drawing the rest from reference TRBV28 and TRBJ1-5, the complete variable domain is DVKVTQSSRYLVKRTGEKVFLECVQDMDHENMFWYRQDPGLGLRLIYFSYDVKMKEKGDIPEGYSVSREKKERFSLILESASTNQTSMYLCASSPGTSNQPQHFGDGTRLSIL.